Listed below are T cell receptor beta chains from one sample, sequenced in a study of CD8+CD57+ T cells in acquired aplastic anemia. TCRdb redid the calling of the reads with MiXCR, one entry per CDR3 protein. The sample yields roughly 130,000 distinct CDR3 sequences, 48% seen once. Material for sequencing was sorted CD4+, CD8+, or CD8+CD57+ T cells (not recorded which) from PBMCs. These TCRs come from a human donor in good health, serving as a control. CDR3s include the opening cysteine and the closing phenylalanine or tryptophan. The D gene is left open where the match is weak. Rows may omit the clone size; those that give it use once, few, many or a size class.

abundance: .
v_gene: TRBV12-3/TRBV12-4
d_gene: TRBD1
j_gene: TRBJ2-7
CDR3nt: TGTGCCAGCACCATTGGGGACAGGGGAGTCGACGAGCAGTACTTC
CDR3aa: CASTIGDRGVDEQYF

abundance: many
v_gene: TRBV29-1
d_gene: .
j_gene: TRBJ2-3
CDR3nt: TGCAGCGCCGTCTATCAGGGGGGAACAGATACGCAGTATTTT
CDR3aa: CSAVYQGGTDTQYF

abundance: .
v_gene: TRBV19
d_gene: .
j_gene: TRBJ1-1
CDR3nt: TGTGCCAGTAGTAATGCTATTCAGGGGTGGACTGAAGCTTTCTTT
CDR3aa: CASSNAIQGWTEAFF

abundance: .
v_gene: TRBV15
d_gene: .
j_gene: TRBJ1-5
CDR3nt: TGTGCCACCAGCAGAGAAAGAGGGAATCAGCCCCAGCATTTT
CDR3aa: CATSRERGNQPQHF

abundance: many
v_gene: TRBV7-8
d_gene: .
j_gene: TRBJ1-5
CDR3nt: TGTGCCAGCAGCTTAGTGGGGGGTTATAGCAATCAGCCCCAGCATTTT
CDR3aa: CASSLVGGYSNQPQHF

abundance: .
v_gene: TRBV5-1
d_gene: TRBD1
j_gene: TRBJ2-1
CDR3nt: TGCGCCAGCAGCTTGTCCGGGACAGGCGTCCCAGTATACAATGAGCAGTTCTTC
CDR3aa: CASSLSGTGVPVYNEQFF

abundance: many
v_gene: TRBV18
d_gene: .
j_gene: TRBJ1-5
CDR3nt: TGTGCCAGCTCACCGGTTGGCGGGGATCAGCCCCAGCATTTT
CDR3aa: CASSPVGGDQPQHF

abundance: few
v_gene: TRBV25-1
d_gene: TRBD1
j_gene: TRBJ1-6
CDR3nt: TGTGCCAGCAGTGGGACAGTGGGACAGGGAAATTCACCCCTCCACTTT
CDR3aa: CASSGTVGQGNSPLHF

abundance: .
v_gene: TRBV24-1
d_gene: TRBD2
j_gene: TRBJ2-1
CDR3nt: TGTGCCACCAGAGCGGGGGGGTCCAATGAGCAGTTCTTC
CDR3aa: CATRAGGSNEQFF

abundance: .
v_gene: TRBV7-8
d_gene: TRBD1
j_gene: TRBJ1-1
CDR3nt: TGTGCCAGCAGCCGGACAGGGACCTCCTTT
CDR3aa: CASSRTGTSF

abundance: few
v_gene: TRBV5-1
d_gene: .
j_gene: TRBJ2-2
CDR3nt: TGCGCCAGCAGCTTGGATCGGCCGGACACCGGGGAGCTGTTTTTT
CDR3aa: CASSLDRPDTGELFF

abundance: .
v_gene: TRBV25-1
d_gene: .
j_gene: TRBJ1-1
CDR3nt: TGTGCCTGCTCCCCATGGGGGGGGAACACTGAAGCTTTCTTT
CDR3aa: CACSPWGGNTEAFF

abundance: .
v_gene: TRBV11-3
d_gene: TRBD2
j_gene: TRBJ2-5
CDR3nt: TGTGCCAGCAGCCCGAAAGCGGGGGGGCCTTCCCCGACCCAGTACTTC
CDR3aa: CASSPKAGGPSPTQYF

abundance: .
v_gene: TRBV2
d_gene: .
j_gene: TRBJ2-1
CDR3nt: TGTGCCAGCAGTGCGGCCGGGGTCGGTGCGTTCTTC
CDR3aa: CASSAAGVGAFF

abundance: .
v_gene: TRBV10-3
d_gene: TRBD1
j_gene: TRBJ2-7
CDR3nt: TGTGCCATCAGTGAGTCGACTCCCGGACAGGTCTCCTACGAGCAGTACTTC
CDR3aa: CAISESTPGQVSYEQYF

abundance: .
v_gene: TRBV2
d_gene: TRBD2
j_gene: TRBJ2-7
CDR3nt: TGTGCCAGCAGTGTGCGGGGGACCTACGAGCAGTACTTC
CDR3aa: CASSVRGTYEQYF

abundance: many
v_gene: TRBV27
d_gene: TRBD2
j_gene: TRBJ2-7
CDR3nt: TGTGCCAGCAGTTTATCGGGTAGCGGGGTCCCTTACGAGCAGTACTTC
CDR3aa: CASSLSGSGVPYEQYF

abundance: .
v_gene: TRBV9
d_gene: .
j_gene: TRBJ2-7
CDR3nt: TGTGCCAGCAGCGGAGGAACTCAGTACGAGCAGTACTTC
CDR3aa: CASSGGTQYEQYF